These T cell receptor beta chains were read from a single sample in a study of T cell repertoires in cytomegalovirus infection. MiXCR, run by TCRdb on the reads, gives a single entry per CDR3 protein. The profile shows some 310,000 distinct CDR3 sequences, 25% of them singletons. Antigen specificity for these receptors is unknown. The specimen was cultured PBMCs, collected from culture after CMV antigen stimulation. The receptors come from a human donor in good health (CMV status not recorded). Some clones in this sample may be carry-over from other donors' samples. Each CDR3 is given with its conserved first and last residue. Each record gives: D gene, J gene, V gene, clone size, CDR3 DNA, CDR3 protein. A D gene is named only where the DNA matches it firmly. A clone size is listed for some rows: how often the clone was seen (once, few, many), or a class if it is expanded.

>.|TRBJ2-7|TRBV6-6|few
TGTGCCAGCAGTTACTCGAGTAGGGACCCCTACGAGCAGTACTTC
CASSYSSRDPYEQYF
>.|TRBJ1-4|TRBV7-2|many
TGTGCCAGCAGCTTCCGGATAAGAGGGACGAATAATGAAAAACTGTTTTTT
CASSFRIRGTNNEKLFF
>.|TRBJ1-2|TRBV28|.
TGTGCCAGCGAGCGCCCGGGGGGAGTAGGAGGCTACACCTTC
CASERPGGVGGYTF
>.|TRBJ1-1|TRBV14|.
TGTGCCAGCAGCCAAGTTGGGGGATACACTGAAGCTTTCTTT
CASSQVGGYTEAFF
>.|TRBJ2-3|TRBV29-1|few
TGCAGCGTTGCGTTCGGGTACACAGATACGCAGTATTTT
CSVAFGYTDTQYF
>TRBD2|TRBJ2-2|TRBV7-6|few
TGTGCCAGCAGCTTAGAGTGGACTAGCGGGAGGCGGAACACCGGGGAGCTGTTTTTT
CASSLEWTSGRRNTGELFF
>.|TRBJ1-2|TRBV7-2|many
TGTGCCAGCAGCTTAGTTAGGTTTTCCGGCTATGACTATGGCTACACCTTC
CASSLVRFSGYDYGYTF
>TRBD2|TRBJ2-5|TRBV7-2|many
TGTGCCAGCACCCGGGGACTACAAGAGACCCAGTACTTC
CASTRGLQETQYF
>.|TRBJ1-1|TRBV7-2|many
TGTGCCAGCAGCCCCGACCCGAACACTGAAGCTTTCTTT
CASSPDPNTEAFF
>.|TRBJ1-5|TRBV6-2/TRBV6-3|few
TGTGCCAGCCGCGGGACATTTGGTAGCAATCAGCCCCAGCATTTT
CASRGTFGSNQPQHF
>.|TRBJ2-2|TRBV7-2|.
TGTGCCAGCAGTAAACATCAGAACACCGGGGAGCTGTTTTTT
CASSKHQNTGELFF
>.|TRBJ1-4|TRBV27|.
TGTGCCAGCAGTCCCAGGACAGATAGGGATGAAAAACTGTTTTTT
CASSPRTDRDEKLFF
>.|TRBJ2-3|TRBV7-2|few
TGTGCCAGCAGCTCCAGGGGGGGGCTCCCAGATACGCAGTATTTT
CASSSRGGLPDTQYF
>TRBD2|TRBJ2-3|TRBV29-1|.
TGCAGCGTTGAACGCCTAGCGGCCACAGATACGCAGTATTTT
CSVERLAATDTQYF
>.|TRBJ2-1|TRBV6-2/TRBV6-3|.
TGTGCCAGCAGTTACAGGGCTCTCTCCTACAATGAGCAGTTCTTC
CASSYRALSYNEQFF
>.|TRBJ2-7|TRBV12-3/TRBV12-4|few
TGTGCCAGCAGTAAGTTCGGACTTCCCTACGAGCAGTACTTC
CASSKFGLPYEQYF
>.|TRBJ1-6|TRBV7-2|many
TGTGCCAGCTCGGAAGGCAATTCACCCCTCCACTTT
CASSEGNSPLHF
>.|TRBJ2-1|TRBV4-3|.
TGCGCCAGCAGCCAAGATCGGTACGGGAGCTACAATGAGCAGTTCTTC
CASSQDRYGSYNEQFF
>.|TRBJ1-2|TRBV6-1|many
TGTGCCAGCAGTGAAGTTAACTATGGCTACACCTTC
CASSEVNYGYTF
>TRBD2|TRBJ2-3|TRBV15|.
TGTGCCACCAGCGTCGCTAGCGGGACGGATACGCAGTATTTT
CATSVASGTDTQYF
>.|TRBJ2-7|TRBV10-3|few
TGTGCCATCAGCACTACGGGACACTTCTACGAGCAGTACTTC
CAISTTGHFYEQYF
>.|TRBJ2-5|TRBV7-8|.
TGTGCCAGCAGCTTAGAACGGAGTGTTGGGGAGACCCAGTACTTC
CASSLERSVGETQYF
>.|TRBJ2-5|TRBV6-1|few
TGTGCCAGCAGCACGACGCATGGGACGTACCAAGAGACCCAGTACTTC
CASSTTHGTYQETQYF
>.|TRBJ2-5|TRBV11-2|once
TGTGCCAGCAGCTTCGGACCCCCGGAGACCCAGTACTTC
CASSFGPPETQYF
>.|TRBJ1-5|TRBV12-3/TRBV12-4|.
TGTGCCAGCAGTTTTCGGATGGGTGCGCCCCAGCATTTT
CASSFRMGAPQHF
>TRBD2|TRBJ2-1|TRBV5-8|.
TGTGCCAGCAGCTTGGCTGCTCTAGCGGGACCCTCCTACAATGAGCAGTTCTTC
CASSLAALAGPSYNEQFF
>.|TRBJ2-1|TRBV6-5|.
TGTGCCACCAGACGGACAGGGACTATTGGGAATGAGCAGTTCTTC
CATRRTGTIGNEQFF
>.|TRBJ1-4|TRBV7-8|.
TGTGCCAGCAGCCAGTATTTGACCCGGGCCCCGGCGGAAAAACTGTTTTTT
CASSQYLTRAPAEKLFF
>.|TRBJ2-2|TRBV2|few
TGTGCCAGTATAGCGGAGAGGTACACCGGGGAGCTGTTTTTT
CASIAERYTGELFF
>.|TRBJ1-3|TRBV7-2|.
TGTGCCAGCAAGGCAGAAAATCTTGACACCATATATTTT
CASKAENLDTIYF
>.|TRBJ2-1|TRBV5-4|.
TGTGCCAGCGTTGGGGGCGGGAGTCATGAGCAGTTCTTC
CASVGGGSHEQFF